The text below deals with one T cell receptor beta chain. The CDR3 extends over 15 amino acids. Germline V gene data show CDR1 as SGHRS and CDR2 as YFSETQ. Germline trimming cut 2 bases from V and 7 bases from J; bases unmatched to any gene: 5. This table comes from immunoSEQ multiplex PCR, and its TCRdb copy is limited to in-frame clones, with some not included. The table records a few hundred thousand clones, 82% of them present only once. Donors were grouped by their self-reported clinical history. The data stem from a study of blood T cell repertoires in COVID-19. Study-level information: Some COVID-19 samples were acute and others convalescent; all came from the United States, Italy and Spain.

This chain connects TRBV5-1 to TRBJ2-1; 11 bases map to TRBD1. The receptor was derived from a woman in her fifties or sixties who had recovered from COVID-19. Sequencing used PBMCs or T cells enriched from blood (not recorded which). This CDR3 is CASSFAGQGVNEQFF. Written as DNA, the CDR3 is TGCGCCAGCAGCTTTGCGGGACAGGGGGTAAATGAGCAGTTCTTC.